Below are 14 T cell receptor beta chains sequenced from a single sample in a study of CD8+ T cells in alopecia areata. Extracted RNA was reverse transcribed, and the resulting cDNA served as sequencing template. Profiled with immunoSEQ multiplex PCR; TCRdb holds only in-frame clones, not every one. The table has some 160,000 clones, less than 75% seen once. The sequenced material came from CD8+ T cells sorted from blood. Receptors were obtained from a human donor in good health.

V usage is TRBV2 and J usage is TRBJ2-3, with D hard to call. Germline assignment: CDR1 SNHLY and CDR2 FYNNEI. V gave up 10 bases and J gave up 0 bases, with 8 bases separating them. This CDR3 is 12 amino acids long. Written as DNA, the CDR3 is TGTGCCATCTACGGGAGCACAGATACGCAGTATTTT. Translating it yields CAIYGSTDTQYF. Drawing the rest from reference TRBV2 and TRBJ2-3, the complete variable domain is EPEVTQTPSHQVTQMGQEVILRCVPISNHLYFYWYRQILGQKVEFLVSFYNNEISEKSEIFDDQFSVERPDGSNFTLKIRSTKLEDSAMYFCAIYGSTDTQYFGPGTRLTVL.

The chain links TRBV29-1 to TRBJ2-7; tentatively, D is TRBD2 (6 bases). This CDR3 has 13 residues. CDR1 and CDR2 from the germline V gene are SQVTM and ANQGSEA. The V gene lost 4 bases and the J gene lost 1 base, with 11 bases spanning the gap. CDR3 in DNA: TGCAGCGTTGCCACGGGAGAATCCTACGAGCAGTACTTC. Protein product: CSVATGESYEQYF.

This clone was observed a handful of times. This sequence joins TRBV18 and TRBJ2-3; 12 nucleotides align to TRBD1. This CDR3 is 16 amino acids long. Germline CDR1 KGHSH, CDR2 LQKENI. After removal of 4 bases from V and 2 bases from J, the junction contained 4 bases not matched to a gene. The DNA of the CDR3 is TGTGCCAGCTCACTAACGGGACAGGGGGCCACAGATACGCAGTATTTT. Amino acid sequence: CASSLTGQGATDTQYF.

This clone occurred once. The CDR3 DNA is TGTGCCAGCAGCTTCGAACAGGGTGGAGAAAAACTGTTTTTT. It specifies CASSFEQGGEKLFF. The V call is TRBV7-9, the J call TRBJ1-4, with TRBD1 as a possible D gene (6 bases). CDR1 is SEHNR and CDR2 is FQNEAQ in the germline V gene (reference sequence). V was cut by 3 bases and J by 8 bases, with 13 bases left in between. This CDR3 has 14 residues.

The chain's CDR3 is CASSPWTEYEQYF. CDR3 in DNA: TGTGCCAGCAGTCCCTGGACAGAGTACGAGCAGTACTTC. V and J are TRBV27 and TRBJ2-7; maybe TRBD1 (6 bases). Trimming removed 5 bases from V and 4 bases from J, with 12 bases in between. The V gene's germline CDR1 is MNHEY and CDR2 SMNVEV (reference sequence). CDR3 length: 13 amino acids.

The chain employs TRBV7-9 and TRBJ2-1; TRBD2 might be the D (5 bases). The CDR3 is 15 amino acids. Trimming shortened V by 1 base and J by 0 bases, and 7 bases separated the two germline ends. Germline lookup yields CDR1 SEHNR and CDR2 FQNEAQ (reference sequence). CDR3 sequence (DNA): TGTGCCAGCAGCTTAGTAGGGAGCTCCTACAATGAGCAGTTCTTC. Encoded protein: CASSLVGSSYNEQFF.

The chain couples TRBV29-1 to TRBJ2-2, with TRBD1 identical over 10 bases. This CDR3 comprises 13 residues. CDR1 SQVTM and CDR2 ANQGSEA come from the germline V gene. J was trimmed by 4 bases and V by 7 bases; bases with no gene match: 3. The DNA of the CDR3 is TGCAGCGGAGGGGACAGGGGCACCGGGGAGCTGTTTTTT. Protein sequence: CSGGDRGTGELFF.

The chain links TRBV30 to TRBJ2-1; D ambiguous. CDR1 is GTSNPN and CDR2 is SVGIG in the germline V gene (reference sequence). V dropped 0 bases and J dropped 9 bases, with 3 bases sitting between them. CDR3 length: 10 amino acids. CDR3 residues: CAWSVFEQFF. The CDR3 DNA reads TGTGCCTGGAGTGTATTTGAGCAGTTCTTC.

A few counts support this clone. The chain joins TRBV29-1 to TRBJ2-7; D is perhaps TRBD2 (6 bases). Germline V gives CDR1 SQVTM, CDR2 ANQGSEA. The CDR3 spans 12 residues. Trimming took off 6 bases at V and 5 bases at J, with 14 bases between the two ends. The CDR3 sequence: CSVGGRSDEQYF. The DNA for the CDR3 is TGCAGCGTCGGGGGTAGGTCGGACGAGCAGTACTTC.

The V call is TRBV15, the J call TRBJ2-1, with TRBD1 identical over 8 bases. This CDR3 is built from 14 residues. Germline trimming cut 5 bases from V and 7 bases from J; bases unmatched to any gene: 7. CDR1 is LNHNV and CDR2 is YYDKDF in the germline V gene (reference sequence). DNA for the CDR3: TGTGCCACCAGCCAGACAGGGGCCGCTAATGAGCAGTTCTTC. Protein sequence: CATSQTGAANEQFF.

A few counts support this clone. V usage is TRBV7-2 and J usage is TRBJ2-1; possible D gene TRBD1, 5 bases. V was clipped by 3 bases and J by 6 bases, with 15 bases between them. This CDR3 contains 15 residues. The germline V gene has CDR1 SGHTA and CDR2 FQGNSA. DNA for the CDR3: TGTGCCAGCAGCTTCGGAATAAGGGGTGGCAATGAGCAGTTCTTC. This translates into CASSFGIRGGNEQFF.

CDR3: CASSFKETQYF. Here the CDR3 DNA reads TGTGCCAGCAGCTTCAAAGAGACCCAGTACTTC. The chain links TRBV7-9 to TRBJ2-5, with unresolved D. The CDR3 runs 11 residues. CDR1 is SEHNR and CDR2 is FQNEAQ in the germline V gene (reference sequence). Trimming shortened V by 3 bases and J by 3 bases, and 2 bases separated the two germline ends.

This chain connects TRBV29-1 to TRBJ1-1; D gene uncertain. CDR3 length equals 12 residues. Germline CDR1 reads SQVTM; CDR2 reads ANQGSEA. Trimming removed 7 bases from V and 4 bases from J, with 13 bases in between. CDR3 protein: CSDLTDTTEAFF. In DNA form, the CDR3 reads TGCAGCGACCTGACGGATACCACTGAAGCTTTCTTT.

This clone has a handful of counts. Other DNA variants within this sample encode the same CDR3. This chain links TRBV7-9 with TRBJ2-7; the D is unclear. V was shortened by 3 bases and J by 2 bases, with 5 bases between the two germline ends. The CDR3 totals 12 residues. Germline CDR1 is SEHNR and CDR2 is FQNEAQ (reference sequence). The CDR3 loop reads CASSLEPYEQYF. The DNA for the CDR3 is TGTGCCAGCAGCTTGGAACCCTACGAGCAGTACTTC.